The TCR beta chain described here comes from a study of blood T cell repertoires in COVID-19. Study overall: T cells, B-cell-depleted T cells, or PBMCs provided the cDNA or gDNA that served as material.

The V gene end was trimmed by 0 bases and the J gene end by 5 bases; junction bases not matched to a gene: 4. The germline gives CDR1 SGHNT, CDR2 YYREEE (reference sequence). This CDR3 has 14 amino acids. Profiled with immunoSEQ multiplex PCR; TCRdb holds only in-frame clones, not every one. The sample shows a few hundred thousand clones, 88% of them seen only once. The V and J genes are TRBV5-4 and TRBJ1-2, with TRBD1 matching 7 bases. The source material was peripheral blood. The source of this sequence is a woman aged 45-59 years with COVID-19, enrolled during active disease. The chain's CDR3 is CASSLATQGYGYTF. The DNA for the CDR3 is TGTGCCAGCAGCTTGGCGACACAGGGGTATGGCTACACCTTC.